This TCR beta chain appears in the sequencing data of a study of CD8 T cells in ankylosing spondylitis. This clonotype was seen a few times. This CDR3 is 13 amino acids long. V dropped 0 bases and J dropped 8 bases, with 8 bases sitting between them. The germline CDR1 and CDR2 sequences are MNHEY and SVGEGT. By quantitative 5'-RACE with molecular barcodes, the TCR beta libraries were made. TCRdb reanalysed the 5' RACE reads using MiXCR and keeps one entry per CDR3 protein. The profile shows roughly 230,000 distinct CDR3 sequences, more than 15% of them singletons. Sequencing was performed on blood, either unsorted or a sorted T cell fraction (not recorded which). This clonotype was sampled from a male donor with ankylosing spondylitis or in good health (not recorded which). J is TRBJ2-1 and V is TRBV6-2 or TRBV6-3, with unresolved D. The CDR3 spells CASSYSVEYEQFF. CDR3 DNA sequence: TGTGCCAGCAGTTACTCCGTAGAATATGAGCAGTTCTTC.